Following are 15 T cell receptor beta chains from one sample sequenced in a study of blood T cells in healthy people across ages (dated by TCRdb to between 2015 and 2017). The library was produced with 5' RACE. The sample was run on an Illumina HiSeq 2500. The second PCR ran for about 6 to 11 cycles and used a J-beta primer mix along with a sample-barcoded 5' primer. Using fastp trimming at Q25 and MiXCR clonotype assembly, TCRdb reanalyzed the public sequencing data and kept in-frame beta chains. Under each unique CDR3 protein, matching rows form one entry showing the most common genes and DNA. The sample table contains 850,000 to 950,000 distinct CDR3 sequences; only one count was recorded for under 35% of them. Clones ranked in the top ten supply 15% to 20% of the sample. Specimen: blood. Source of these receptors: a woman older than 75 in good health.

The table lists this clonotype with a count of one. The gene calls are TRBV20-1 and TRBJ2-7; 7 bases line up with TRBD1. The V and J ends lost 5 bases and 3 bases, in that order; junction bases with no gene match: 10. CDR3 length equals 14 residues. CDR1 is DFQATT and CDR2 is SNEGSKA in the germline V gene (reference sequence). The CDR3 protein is CSAPGPGQHYEQYF. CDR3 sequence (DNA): TGCAGTGCTCCGGGGCCGGGACAGCACTACGAGCAGTACTTC.

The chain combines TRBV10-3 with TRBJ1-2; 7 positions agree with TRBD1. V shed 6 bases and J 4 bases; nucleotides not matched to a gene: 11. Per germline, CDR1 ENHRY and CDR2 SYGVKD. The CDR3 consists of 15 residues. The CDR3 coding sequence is TGTGCCATCAGCCAGGGGGGGGTGCAGGGCTATGGCTACACCTTC. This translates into CAISQGGVQGYGYTF.

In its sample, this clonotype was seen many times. DNA of the CDR3: TGTGCCAGCAGCTTAGGGACAGGGATGGAGACCCAGTACTTC. Residues: CASSLGTGMETQYF. The V gene is TRBV7-9, the J gene TRBJ2-5, with 8 bases that match TRBD1. The CDR3 is made up of 14 amino acids. The germline gives CDR1 SEHNR, CDR2 FQNEAQ (reference sequence). V gave up 1 base and J gave up 5 bases; unmatched junction bases: 3.

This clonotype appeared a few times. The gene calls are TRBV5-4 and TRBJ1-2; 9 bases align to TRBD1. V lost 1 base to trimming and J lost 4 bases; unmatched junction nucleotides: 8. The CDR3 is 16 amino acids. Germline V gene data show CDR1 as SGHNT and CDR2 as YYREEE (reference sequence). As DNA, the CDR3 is TGTGCCAGCAGCTTGCTGGGTTTGGGACAGGGCTATGGCTACACCTTC. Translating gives CASSLLGLGQGYGYTF.

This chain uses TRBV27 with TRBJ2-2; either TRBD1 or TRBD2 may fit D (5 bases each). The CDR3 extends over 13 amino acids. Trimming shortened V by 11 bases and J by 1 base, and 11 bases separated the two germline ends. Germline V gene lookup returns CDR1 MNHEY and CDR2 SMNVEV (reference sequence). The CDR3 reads CAPSRGNTGELFF. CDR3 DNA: TGTGCCCCCTCGAGGGGGAACACCGGGGAGCTGTTTTTT.

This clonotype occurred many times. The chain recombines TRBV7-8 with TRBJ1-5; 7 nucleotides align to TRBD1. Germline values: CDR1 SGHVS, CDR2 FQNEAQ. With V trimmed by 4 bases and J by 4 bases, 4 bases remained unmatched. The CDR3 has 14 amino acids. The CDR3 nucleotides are TGTGCCAGCAGCTCGGACAGGAGGAATCAGCCCCAGCATTTT. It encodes CASSSDRRNQPQHF.

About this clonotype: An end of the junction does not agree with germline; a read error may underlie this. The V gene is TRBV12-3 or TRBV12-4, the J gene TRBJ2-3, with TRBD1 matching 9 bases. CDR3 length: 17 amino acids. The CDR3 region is CASSPGDRAVRADAQYF. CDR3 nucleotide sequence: TGTGCCAGCAGTCCAGGGGACAGGGCAGTGAGGGCAGATGCGCAGTATTTT.

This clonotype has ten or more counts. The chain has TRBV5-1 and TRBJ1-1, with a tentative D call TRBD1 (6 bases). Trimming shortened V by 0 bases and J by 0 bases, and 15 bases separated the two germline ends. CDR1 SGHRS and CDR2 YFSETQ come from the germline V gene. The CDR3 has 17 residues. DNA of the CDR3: TGCGCCAGCAGCTTGGCCGGGGGGCGGGGTGTGAACACTGAAGCTTTCTTT. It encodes CASSLAGGRGVNTEAFF.

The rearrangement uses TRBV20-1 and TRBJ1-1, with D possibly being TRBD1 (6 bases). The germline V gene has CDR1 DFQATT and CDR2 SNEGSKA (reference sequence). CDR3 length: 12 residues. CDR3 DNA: TGCAGGGGACAAACCATGAACACTGAAGCTTTCTTT. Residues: CRGQTMNTEAFF.

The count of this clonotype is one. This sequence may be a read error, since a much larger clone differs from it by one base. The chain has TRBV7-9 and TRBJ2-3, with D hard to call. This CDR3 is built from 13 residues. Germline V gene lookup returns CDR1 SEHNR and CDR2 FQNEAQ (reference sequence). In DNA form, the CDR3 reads TGTGCCAGCAGCCCAACGAGTCTAGATATGCAGTATTTT. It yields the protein CASSPTSLDMQYF.

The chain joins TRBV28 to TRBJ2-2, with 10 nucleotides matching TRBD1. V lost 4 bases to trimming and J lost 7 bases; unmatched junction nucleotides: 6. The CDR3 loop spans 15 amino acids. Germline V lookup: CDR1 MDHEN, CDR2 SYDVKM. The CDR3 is CASSSGQGKSGELFF. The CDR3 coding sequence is TGTGCCAGCAGTTCGGGACAGGGGAAAAGCGGGGAGCTGTTTTTT.

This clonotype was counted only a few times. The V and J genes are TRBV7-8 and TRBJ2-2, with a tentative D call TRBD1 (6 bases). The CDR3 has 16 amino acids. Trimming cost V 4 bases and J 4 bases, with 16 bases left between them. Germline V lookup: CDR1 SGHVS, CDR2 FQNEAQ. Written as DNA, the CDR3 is TGTGCCAGCAGCTCCTCCCCAGGGGCCCTCACCGGGGAGCTGTTTTTT. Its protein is CASSSSPGALTGELFF.

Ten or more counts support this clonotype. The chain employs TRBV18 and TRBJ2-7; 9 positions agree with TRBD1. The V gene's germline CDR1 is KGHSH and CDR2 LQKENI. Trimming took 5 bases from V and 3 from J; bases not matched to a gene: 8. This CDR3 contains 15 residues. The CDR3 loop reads CASSTGTGSVYEQYF. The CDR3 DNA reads TGTGCCAGCTCAACTGGGACAGGGTCCGTCTACGAGCAGTACTTC. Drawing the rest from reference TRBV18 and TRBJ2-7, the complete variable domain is NAGVMQNPRHLVRRRGQEARLRCSPMKGHSHVYWYRQLPEEGLKFMVYLQKENIIDESGMPKERFSAEFPKEGPSILRIQQVVRGDSAAYFCASSTGTGSVYEQYFGPGTRLTVT.

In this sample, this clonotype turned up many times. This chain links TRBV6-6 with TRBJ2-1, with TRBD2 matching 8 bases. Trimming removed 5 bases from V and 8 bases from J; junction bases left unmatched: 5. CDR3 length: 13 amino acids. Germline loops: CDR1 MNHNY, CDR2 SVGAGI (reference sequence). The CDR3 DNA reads TGTGCCAGCAGTGATCTAGCGGGCGATGAGCAGTTCTTC. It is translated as CASSDLAGDEQFF.

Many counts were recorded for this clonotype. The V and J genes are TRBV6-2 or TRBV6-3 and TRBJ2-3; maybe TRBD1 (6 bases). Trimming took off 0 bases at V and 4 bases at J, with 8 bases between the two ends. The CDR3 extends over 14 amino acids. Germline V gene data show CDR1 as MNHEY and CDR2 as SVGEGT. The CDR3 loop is CASSYSNRADTQYF. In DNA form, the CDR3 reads TGTGCCAGCAGTTACTCGAACAGGGCAGATACGCAGTATTTT.